A selection of T cell receptor beta chains follows, all from one sample in a study of blood T cell repertoires in COVID-19. This table comes from immunoSEQ multiplex PCR, and its TCRdb copy is limited to in-frame clones, with some not included. The sample lists some 110,000 clones, around 83% seen once, with around 3% in the top ten. The material sequenced was peripheral blood. Receptors were obtained from an elderly woman with COVID-19, enrolled during active disease. Each CDR3 is given with its conserved first and last residue. The D gene is left open where the match is weak. Rows give clone size only sometimes, using once, few, many, or a class for an expanded clone.

D gene,clone size,J gene,V gene,CDR3 DNA,CDR3 protein
TRBD2,.,TRBJ2-7,TRBV11-2,TGTGCCAGCAGTTATACTAGCGGGACCTTCTCCTACGAGCAGTACTTC,CASSYTSGTFSYEQYF
TRBD2,.,TRBJ2-1,TRBV20-1,TGCAGTGCTAGTGGCTCCGCGGGAGGGTTGAATGAGCAGTTCTTC,CSASGSAGGLNEQFF
TRBD2,few,TRBJ2-1,TRBV19,TGTGCCAGTAGACAACTAGCGGGATTCTCCAATGAGCAGTTCTTC,CASRQLAGFSNEQFF
.,.,TRBJ2-7,TRBV6-2/TRBV6-3,TGTGCCAGCAGTGGATCCGGAGCCAAGGGGGTAACCTACGAGCAGTACTTC,CASSGSGAKGVTYEQYF
.,.,TRBJ2-1,TRBV7-3,TGTGCCAGCACTCCCCGGGGCTACAATGAGCAGTTCTTC,CASTPRGYNEQFF
TRBD1,once,TRBJ2-2,TRBV5-8,TGTGCCAGCAGCTTCGGCACAGGGGTCACCGGGGAGCTGTTTTTT,CASSFGTGVTGELFF
TRBD1,.,TRBJ1-1,TRBV7-9,TGTGCCAGCAGCTTAGGCGCAACCTACAGGGGCACTGAAGCTTTCTTT,CASSLGATYRGTEAFF
.,.,TRBJ1-1,TRBV18,TGTGCCAGCTCCTCCGGAGAGAGGACTGAAGCTTTCTTT,CASSSGERTEAFF
.,.,TRBJ1-4,TRBV7-9,TGTGCCAGCAGTCCTAACAGGGCCGCAACTAATGAAAAACTGTTTTTT,CASSPNRAATNEKLFF
.,.,TRBJ2-1,TRBV9,TGTGCCAGCAGCGTCGCTAGCTCCTACAATGAGCAGTTCTTC,CASSVASSYNEQFF
TRBD1,.,TRBJ1-6,TRBV6-6,TGTGCCAGCAGTAGAGACAGGGTGGATGGTTCACCCCTCCACTTT,CASSRDRVDGSPLHF
.,.,TRBJ2-3,TRBV9,TGTGCCAGCAGCGAGCTCAGGGTCGGGACAGATACGCAGTATTTT,CASSELRVGTDTQYF
.,.,TRBJ2-3,TRBV5-6,TGTGCCAGCAGATGGGGAGTAAGTACAGATACGCAGTATTTT,CASRWGVSTDTQYF
TRBD2,once,TRBJ2-1,TRBV19,TGTGCCAGTAGAGCGGGACTAGCGGGATCAAAGAGCTCCTACAATGAGCAGTTCTTC,CASRAGLAGSKSSYNEQFF
TRBD1,.,TRBJ2-5,TRBV11-3,TGTGCCAGCAGCTCAGGACAGGGGGATCAAGAGACCCAGTACTTC,CASSSGQGDQETQYF
.,.,TRBJ2-1,TRBV11-3,TGTGCCAGCAGCTTAGGTAGGGGGTCCAATGAGCAGTTCTTC,CASSLGRGSNEQFF
.,.,TRBJ2-1,TRBV7-7,TGTGCCAGCAGCTTAAACCAGGGCCAAAACAATGAGCAGTTCTTC,CASSLNQGQNNEQFF